This T cell receptor (beta chain) was identified in a study of blood T cell repertoires in COVID-19. Study in general: Sample material is recorded as cDNA or gDNA derived from T cells, B-cell-depleted T cells, or PBMCs.

Participants spanned ages 18 to 89 years and resided in 20 to 30 US areas. A PCR-confirmed or clinician-diagnosed COVID-19 case had contacted exposed participants within 2 weeks of entry. The CDR3 totals 18 residues. The germline gives CDR1 LGHDT, CDR2 YNNKEL (reference sequence). J gave up 0 bases and V 4 bases, and 7 bases lay outside the gene matches. Repertoires were generated with immunoSEQ multiplex PCR, while TCRdb's copy carries only in-frame clones and drops some. The data show around 250,000 clones, about 87% seen once. Sequenced material: PBMCs or T cells enriched from blood (not recorded which). The receptor's source is a woman in her forties who had been exposed to COVID-19. The chain is built from TRBV3-1 (or the pseudogene TRBV3-2) and TRBJ2-6, with TRBD1 identical over 9 bases. In nucleotides, the CDR3 is TGTGCCAGCAGCCGGGACAGGGCGTTTGCCTCTGGGGCCAACGTCCTGACTTTC. It is translated as CASSRDRAFASGANVLTF.